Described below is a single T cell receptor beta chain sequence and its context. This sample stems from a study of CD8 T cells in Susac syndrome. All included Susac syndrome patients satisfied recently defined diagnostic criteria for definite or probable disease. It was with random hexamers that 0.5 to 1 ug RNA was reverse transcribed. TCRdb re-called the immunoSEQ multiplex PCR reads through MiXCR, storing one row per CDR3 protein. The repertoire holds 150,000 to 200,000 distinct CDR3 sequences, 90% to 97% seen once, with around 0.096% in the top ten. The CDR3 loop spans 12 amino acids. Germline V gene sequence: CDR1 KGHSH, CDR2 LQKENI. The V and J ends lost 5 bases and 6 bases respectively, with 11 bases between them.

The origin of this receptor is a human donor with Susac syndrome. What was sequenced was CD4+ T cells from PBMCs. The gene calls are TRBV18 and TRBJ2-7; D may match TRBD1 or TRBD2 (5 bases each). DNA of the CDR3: TGTGCCAGCTCAAGCCAGGGAGTCGAGCAGTACTTC. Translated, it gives CASSSQGVEQYF.